This passage covers 30 T cell receptor beta chains from one sample sequenced in a study of T cells in Graves' hyperthyroidism and ophthalmopathy. Researchers took RNA transcripts and amplified the TCR beta CDR3 regions from them. TCR CDR3 regions were first amplified by RT-PCR with HTBI primers. From the multiplex PCR reads, TCRdb called clonotypes with MiXCR, one entry per CDR3 protein. In the table there are under 750,000 distinct CDR3 sequences, around 20% of which are singletons. The sequenced material came from blood. All receptors derive from a woman between 50 and 59 years old with Graves' hyperthyroidism that later progressed to Graves' ophthalmopathy.

This clonotype occurred many times. The chain uses TRBV18 and TRBJ1-2; no clear D. The V and J ends lost 1 base and 0 bases respectively, with 12 bases between them. The CDR3 is made up of 16 amino acids. CDR1 KGHSH and CDR2 LQKENI come from the germline V gene. The CDR3 nucleotides read TGTGCCAGCTCACCACGGTATGGCAACCCTAACTATGGCTACACCTTC. Translation: CASSPRYGNPNYGYTF.

This clonotype was observed a handful of times. The V call is TRBV7-8, the J call TRBJ2-2; 10 positions agree with TRBD1. Trimming took 5 bases from V and 0 from J; bases not matched to a gene: 6. This CDR3 region has 17 residues. Germline CDR1 SGHVS, CDR2 FQNEAQ. The CDR3: CASSGRQGASNTGELFF. CDR3 DNA sequence: TGTGCCAGCAGCGGACGACAGGGGGCATCGAACACCGGGGAGCTGTTTTTT.

The CDR3 sequence: CASSPPEGRTQPQHF. Here the CDR3 DNA reads TGCGCCAGCAGCCCCCCTGAGGGACGAACGCAGCCCCAGCATTTT. The chain carries TRBV5-1 and TRBJ1-5, with D tentatively TRBD1 (5 bases). Trimming stripped 4 bases from V and 7 bases from J, with 18 bases between. Germline lookup yields CDR1 SGHRS and CDR2 YFSETQ. This CDR3 has 15 residues. Combining the CDR3 with reference TRBV5-1 and TRBJ1-5 gives the whole variable domain KAGVTQTPRYLIKTRGQQVTLSCSPISGHRSVSWYQQTPGQGLQFLFEYFSETQRNKGNFPGRFSGRQFSNSRSEMNVSTLELGDSALYLCASSPPEGRTQPQHFGDGTRLSIL.

Worth noting for this clonotype: A much larger clone differs from this one at a single base, so this may be a read error. This chain links TRBV12-3 or TRBV12-4 with TRBJ1-5, with a weak D call TRBD1 (6 bases). V lost 3 bases and J 7 bases, leaving 13 bases between the germline ends. This CDR3 contains 14 residues. In DNA, the CDR3 is TGTGCCAGCAGTTTTAGGGGGGCAAGCCAGCCCCAGCATTTT. Protein: CASSFRGASQPQHF.

This clonotype was seen more than once but under ten times. The chain recombines TRBV5-1 with TRBJ1-4; TRBD1 aligns across 7 bases. The CDR3 has 15 amino acids. CDR1 and CDR2 from the germline V gene are SGHRS and YFSETQ. The trim removed 3 bases at V and 5 bases at J, leaving 7 bases unmatched. The CDR3 here is CASSWTPTGNEKLFF. CDR3 nucleotide sequence: TGCGCCAGCAGCTGGACCCCGACAGGGAATGAAAAACTGTTTTTT.

The table lists this clonotype with many counts. The chain couples TRBV6-1 to TRBJ1-1, with TRBD1 identical over 7 bases. The CDR3 is 15 amino acids. V lost 6 bases, J lost 1 base, and 8 bases stayed unmatched. From germline, CDR1 is MNHNS and CDR2 SASEGT. The CDR3 DNA sequence: TGTGCCAGCAGCCACAGACAGGGCCGGAACACTGAAGCTTTCTTT. It is translated as CASSHRQGRNTEAFF.

The rearrangement uses TRBV15 and TRBJ2-1; 7 positions match TRBD1. Germline CDR1 is LNHNV and CDR2 is YYDKDF (reference sequence). The CDR3 is 16 amino acids. V lost 0 bases to trimming and J lost 5 bases; unmatched junction nucleotides: 7. CDR3 residues: CATSRDLGQANNEQFF. CDR3 nucleotides: TGTGCCACCAGCAGAGATCTCGGACAGGCGAACAATGAGCAGTTCTTC.

There are a few counts of this clonotype. This chain connects TRBV25-1 to TRBJ2-1; TRBD1 agrees at 8 bases. CDR1 and CDR2 (germline): MGHDK, SYGVNS. After removal of 3 bases from V and 5 bases from J, the junction contained 3 bases not matched to a gene. This CDR3 has 14 residues. This CDR3 is CASSEWGQDNEQFF. CDR3 DNA: TGTGCCAGCAGTGAGTGGGGACAGGACAATGAGCAGTTCTTC.

V and J are TRBV6-5 and TRBJ2-1, with 7 bases identical to TRBD2. From germline, CDR1 is MNHEY and CDR2 SVGAGI. The V segment lost 1 base and the J segment 7 bases; nucleotides outside the gene matches: 4. The CDR3 covers 14 residues. The chain's CDR3 is CASSYWTSGNEQFF. DNA for the CDR3: TGTGCCAGCAGTTACTGGACTAGTGGGAATGAGCAGTTCTTC.

This clonotype occurred a few times. The CDR3 coding sequence is TGTGCCAGCAGTCAACTCCGGGATTTCTCTGGAAACACCATATATTTT. This codes for CASSQLRDFSGNTIYF. The chain uses TRBV6-1 and TRBJ1-3; no reliable D call. Germline CDR1 MNHNS, CDR2 SASEGT. CDR3 length: 16 residues. Trimming took 5 bases from V and 0 from J, leaving 14 bases between them.

There are many counts of this clonotype. This rearrangement joins TRBV11-2 to TRBJ2-1; 8 bases are a match to TRBD2. The CDR3 spans 16 residues. V was pared by 5 bases and J by 4 bases, with 10 bases of the junction left unmatched. Germline CDR1 SGHAT, CDR2 FQNNGV. The CDR3 sequence is CASSPAGGDIYNEQFF. CDR3 coding DNA: TGTGCCAGCAGCCCGGCCGGGGGGGATATATACAATGAGCAGTTCTTC. The full variable domain, with the rest looked up from reference TRBV11-2 and TRBJ2-1, is EAGVAQSPRYKIIEKRQSVAFWCNPISGHATLYWYQQILGQGPKLLIQFQNNGVVDDSQLPKDRFSAERLKGVDSTLKIQPAKLEDSAVYLCASSPAGGDIYNEQFFGPGTRLTVL.

This chain's CDR3 is CASKGGGGTDTQYF. The CDR3 nucleotides are TGTGCCAGCAAGGGGGGCGGCGGCACAGATACGCAGTATTTT. V and J are TRBV6-1 and TRBJ2-3, with D perhaps given as TRBD1 or TRBD2 (6 bases each). From germline, CDR1 is MNHNS and CDR2 SASEGT. CDR3 length: 14 residues. V shed 7 bases and J shed 1 base, with 12 bases lying between them.

A word on this clonotype: This may stem from a read error, because a much larger clone lies one nucleotide away. V gene TRBV2 combines with J gene TRBJ1-2; D is uncertain. CDR3 length equals 13 residues. Germline CDR1 reads SNHLY; CDR2 reads FYNNEI. CDR3 amino acids: CASSEGSNYGYAF. In DNA form, the CDR3 reads TGTGCCAGCAGTGAGGGGAGCAACTATGGCTACGCCTTC.

V gene TRBV12-3 or TRBV12-4 combines with J gene TRBJ2-1; TRBD1 or TRBD2 may be the D gene (5 bases each). V lost 1 base and J 7 bases, leaving 14 bases between the germline ends. The CDR3 has 15 amino acids. CDR3 loop: CASSLEGAGLNEQFF. CDR3 nucleotides: TGTGCCAGCAGTTTAGAAGGGGCGGGCCTGAATGAGCAGTTCTTC.

This clonotype was counted between two and nine times. The chain employs TRBV7-6 and TRBJ1-1; a possible D gene is TRBD1 (6 bases). Trimming took 6 bases from V and 4 from J, leaving 18 bases between them. The CDR3 loop spans 15 amino acids. From germline, CDR1 is SGHVS and CDR2 FNYEAQ. The CDR3 sequence: CASRQNSRGGTEAFF. As DNA, the CDR3 is TGTGCCAGCAGGCAAAATAGTAGGGGGGGCACTGAAGCTTTCTTT.

This clonotype has at least ten counts. The rearrangement uses TRBV11-2 and TRBJ2-5; maybe TRBD1 (5 bases). The length of the CDR3 is 15 residues. The germline V gene encodes CDR1 SGHAT and CDR2 FQNNGV. Trimming left V 2 bases short and J 3 bases short, with 13 bases between. CDR3 sequence reads: CASSLNRPYKETQYF. The CDR3 DNA reads TGTGCCAGCAGCTTAAACAGGCCCTACAAAGAGACCCAGTACTTC.

The chain is built from TRBV15 and TRBJ2-7; D is unclear. V dropped 1 base and J dropped 5 bases, with 9 bases sitting between them. This CDR3 has 13 residues. The germline CDR1 and CDR2 sequences are LNHNV and YYDKDF (reference sequence). Here the CDR3 DNA reads TGTGCCACCAGCAGAGCCCCGGCGGACGAGCAGTACTTC. Residues: CATSRAPADEQYF.

This clonotype was picked up many times. This chain connects TRBV18 to TRBJ2-5; no clear D. The germline CDR1 and CDR2 sequences are KGHSH and LQKENI. The V end was cut by 0 bases, the J end by 4 bases, with 3 bases between. There are 12 residues in the CDR3. The CDR3 sequence is CASSPPTETQYF. The CDR3, as DNA: TGTGCCAGCTCACCACCGACAGAGACCCAGTACTTC.

This clonotype was seen only a few times. The chain uses TRBV4-1 and TRBJ2-3; D is perhaps TRBD2 (5 bases). The V and J ends lost 0 bases and 8 bases respectively, with 9 bases between them. The CDR3 runs to 13 residues. Germline assignment: CDR1 MGHRA and CDR2 YSYEKL. CDR3 sequence (DNA): TGCGCCAGCAGCCAAGATGGCCGGGGTACGCAGTATTTT. Translating it yields CASSQDGRGTQYF.

The chain employs TRBV18 and TRBJ1-2; 7 bases map to TRBD1. This CDR3 comprises 16 residues. CDR1 is KGHSH and CDR2 is LQKENI in the germline V gene. J gave up 0 bases and V 2 bases, and 6 bases lay outside the gene matches. CDR3 sequence: CASSPIPGTANYGYTF. The CDR3 bases are TGTGCCAGCTCACCAATTCCTGGGACAGCTAACTATGGCTACACCTTC.

This clonotype was recorded a few times. The J gene is TRBJ1-5, the V gene TRBV6-1, with 7 bases that match TRBD1. CDR1 is MNHNS, CDR2 SASEGT, per germline. V dropped 6 bases and J dropped 5; count of bases not matched to a gene: 19. This CDR3 has 18 residues. CDR3 amino acids: CASSNVTGILSGDQPQHF. The CDR3 DNA is TGTGCCAGCAGCAATGTGACAGGGATATTATCTGGAGATCAGCCCCAGCATTTT.

This clonotype has at least ten counts. The rearrangement uses TRBV2 and TRBJ1-1; D is undetermined. The V and J ends lost 7 bases and 3 bases respectively, with 12 bases between them. Germline CDR1 is SNHLY and CDR2 is FYNNEI. CDR3 size: 13 residues. The CDR3 protein is CASIPSRDTEAFF. The CDR3 DNA reads TGTGCCAGCATCCCCAGTAGGGACACTGAAGCTTTCTTT.

The sample holds a few counts of this clonotype. Written as DNA, the CDR3 is TGTGCCAGCAGTTACTCGGCGGGACTACAAGAGACCCAGTACTTC. Protein sequence: CASSYSAGLQETQYF. The chain is built from TRBV6-5 and TRBJ2-5; 7 bases are shared with TRBD2. This CDR3 is built from 15 residues. From germline, CDR1 is MNHEY and CDR2 SVGAGI. Germline trimming cut 0 bases from V and 2 bases from J; bases unmatched to any gene: 3.

CDR3 DNA sequence: TGTGCCAGCAGCCCAACAGGGAATACGCAGTATTTT. Translating it yields CASSPTGNTQYF. The chain has TRBV12-3 or TRBV12-4 and TRBJ2-3; D is perhaps TRBD1 (6 bases). Trimming stripped 6 bases from V and 7 bases from J, with 11 bases between. The CDR3 sequence is 12 residues long.

This clonotype showed up many times. The rearrangement uses TRBV11-2 and TRBJ2-1, with TRBD1 matching 7 bases. V lost 2 bases, J lost 5 bases, and 6 bases stayed unmatched. This CDR3 has 15 residues. The germline V gene encodes CDR1 SGHAT and CDR2 FQNNGV. This CDR3 is CASSLLGQINNEQFF. DNA of the CDR3: TGTGCCAGCAGCTTATTGGGACAGATCAACAATGAGCAGTTCTTC.

This chain connects TRBV10-3 to TRBJ1-6, with D uncertain. Looked up from germline, CDR1 is ENHRY and CDR2 is SYGVKD. CDR3 size: 13 residues. V was shortened by 7 bases and J by 7 bases, with 11 bases between the two germline ends. The DNA for the CDR3 is TGTGCCATCAATCCCCAGGCCAATTCACCCCTCCACTTT. Translated, it gives CAINPQANSPLHF.

In this sample, this clonotype turned up a few times. V usage is TRBV20-1 and J usage is TRBJ1-4, with unresolved D. Trimming removed 0 bases at V and 8 bases at J, with 10 bases between. The V gene's germline CDR1 is DFQATT and CDR2 SNEGSKA (reference sequence). The CDR3 sequence is 13 residues long. The CDR3, as DNA: TGCAGTGCTAGAGAGGGAGAGGAGGAAAAACTGTTTTTT. Its protein is CSAREGEEEKLFF.

This clonotype was counted ten times or more. This sequence joins TRBV9 and TRBJ2-7, with D tentatively TRBD1 (6 bases). V lost 0 bases and J lost 5, with 12 bases in between. This CDR3 spans 14 amino acids. Looked up from germline, CDR1 is SGDLS and CDR2 is YYNGEE. As DNA, the CDR3 is TGTGCCAGCAGCGTAGCCCCAGGGGCCCACGAGCAGTACTTC. Translation gives CASSVAPGAHEQYF.

This chain joins TRBV4-1 and TRBJ1-5, with D possibly matching TRBD1 (6 bases). V was shortened by 4 bases and J by 6 bases, with 22 bases between the two germline ends. The CDR3 totals 17 residues. The V gene's germline CDR1 is MGHRA and CDR2 YSYEKL. DNA for the CDR3: TGCGCCAGCAGCCCCCACATGCCAGGGGCGGTGGGTCAGCCCCAGCATTTT. It codes for CASSPHMPGAVGQPQHF.

This clonotype was counted only a few times. CDR3 loop: CASSFRLAGARYF. Here the CDR3 DNA reads TGTGCCAGCAGCTTTCGACTAGCGGGGGCCCGGTACTTC. J is TRBJ2-5 and V is TRBV7-9; 12 bases line up with TRBD2. Germline V gene data show CDR1 as SEHNR and CDR2 as FQNEAQ (reference sequence). CDR3 size: 13 residues. V was clipped by 3 bases and J by 13 bases; unmatched bases: 6.